This paragraph covers one T cell receptor beta chain sequence. The target antigen is unknown. The data were obtained in a study of radiation and T cells in renal cell carcinoma. Overall study findings and caveats: Top tumor clonotypes rose in blood 2 weeks post-radiation, then contracted. No pretreatment tumor biopsies were available for baseline clonotypes.

CDR1 is WSHSY, CDR2 SAAADI, per germline. The CDR3 spans 14 residues. V lost 3 bases and J lost 1, with 9 bases in between. Only in-frame clones appear in the TCRdb table, and some are missing; sequencing was by immunoSEQ multiplex PCR. The table lists approximately 170,000 clones, about 87% of them singletons, with 10% to 12% in the top ten. Time point here: blood 4 weeks post-SBRT, at nephrectomy. Regarding treatment: 15 Gy SBRT to primary tumor, nephrectomy 4 weeks later. Nephrectomy followed 15 Gy stereotactic body radiation by 4 weeks. Here the sequenced sample was blood, taken from a patient whose treatment included radiotherapy and nephrectomy. This chain links TRBV10-2 with TRBJ2-5, with no clear D. This TCR derives from a woman aged 45-60 years with renal cell carcinoma. The CDR3 DNA is TGCGCCAGCAGTGAAAATAGCTTCCAAGAGACCCAGTACTTC. This translates into CASSENSFQETQYF.